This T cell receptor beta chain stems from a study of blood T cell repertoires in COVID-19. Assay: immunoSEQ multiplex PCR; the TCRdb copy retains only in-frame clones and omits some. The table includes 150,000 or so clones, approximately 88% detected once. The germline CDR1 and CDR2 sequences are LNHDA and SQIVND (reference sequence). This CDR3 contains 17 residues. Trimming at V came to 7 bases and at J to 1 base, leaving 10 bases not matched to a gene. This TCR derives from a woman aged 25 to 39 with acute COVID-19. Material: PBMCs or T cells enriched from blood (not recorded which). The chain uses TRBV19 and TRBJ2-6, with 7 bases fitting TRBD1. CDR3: CASKTGRATSGANVLTF. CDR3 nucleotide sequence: TGTGCCAGTAAGACAGGGCGGGCGACTTCTGGGGCCAACGTCCTGACTTTC.